Each of the 10 T cell receptor beta chains below was sequenced from the same sample in a study of cytomegalovirus exposure and HLA in healthy donors. Both 60 Vbeta primers and 13 Jbeta primers went into the PCR. Libraries were prepared by immunoSEQ multiplex PCR; TCRdb keeps only in-frame clonotypes and omits some of them. The data contain approximately 120,000 clones, around 73% of them seen just once; the ten biggest clones take up around 8.1%. Sequenced: PBMCs. Source of these receptors: a man aged 35 to 55 in good health and CMV-seronegative.

The chain joins TRBV19 to TRBJ1-1; D is unclear. V was shortened by 6 bases and J by 7 bases, with 12 bases between the two germline ends. The CDR3 totals 12 residues. Germline V gene lookup returns CDR1 LNHDA and CDR2 SQIVND (reference sequence). CDR3 coding DNA: TGTGCCAGTAGCCGTGAGGCAAGTGAAGCTTTCTTT. Its protein product is CASSREASEAFF.

The chain has TRBV4-1 and TRBJ1-6, with D possibly TRBD1 on 5 matching bases. V was clipped by 0 bases and J by 10 bases, with 13 bases between them. Germline V gene lookup returns CDR1 MGHRA and CDR2 YSYEKL. This CDR3 spans 15 amino acids. CDR3 nucleotides: TGCGCCAGCAGCCAAGATTTTAGACAGCTCTCACCCCTCCACTTT. As protein: CASSQDFRQLSPLHF.

This clone occurred once. The genes are TRBV7-8 and TRBJ1-4; D not resolved. V lost 2 bases to trimming and J lost 8 bases, with 9 bases between them. CDR3 length: 13 residues. Germline-derived CDR1 and CDR2 are SGHVS and FQNEAQ. The CDR3 region has the DNA TGTGCCAGCAGCTTACAGGTTTCAGAAAAACTGTTTTTT. The encoded protein is CASSLQVSEKLFF.

V is TRBV4-1 and J is TRBJ2-7; D is unresolved. Trimming took off 0 bases at V and 4 bases at J, with 7 bases between the two ends. Germline V gives CDR1 MGHRA, CDR2 YSYEKL. The CDR3 has 13 amino acids. The CDR3 region is CASSQELRYEQYF. CDR3 DNA sequence: TGCGCCAGCAGCCAAGAACTCCGATACGAGCAGTACTTC.

The V and J genes are TRBV6-5 and TRBJ2-2; D is perhaps TRBD2 (6 bases). The germline gives CDR1 MNHEY, CDR2 SVGAGI. Trimming took 6 bases from V and 5 from J, leaving 13 bases between them. The CDR3 has 14 amino acids. In nucleotides, the CDR3 is TGTGCCAGCAGCTCCGGGGAGGAGACCGGGGAGCTGTTTTTT. It is translated as CASSSGEETGELFF.

This chain links TRBV5-4 with TRBJ1-1, with D unresolved. The CDR3 contains 15 residues. V shed 4 bases and J shed 1 base, with 14 bases lying between them. Germline V gene sequence: CDR1 SGHNT, CDR2 YYREEE (reference sequence). The CDR3 is CASSTPTAGNTEAFF. CDR3 DNA sequence: TGTGCCAGCAGCACACCAACCGCAGGGAACACTGAAGCTTTCTTT. Complete variable domain (other parts from reference TRBV5-4 and TRBJ1-1): ETGVTQSPTHLIKTRGQQVTLRCSSQSGHNTVSWYQQALGQGPQFIFQYYREEENGRGNFPPRFSGLQFPNYSSELNVNALELDDSALYLCASSTPTAGNTEAFFGQGTRLTVV.

The chain links TRBV9 to TRBJ2-2; TRBD1 matches at 7 bases. This CDR3 has 16 residues. The V gene's germline CDR1 is SGDLS and CDR2 YYNGEE. The V gene end was trimmed by 4 bases and the J gene end by 4 bases; junction bases not matched to a gene: 10. Here the CDR3 DNA reads TGTGCCAGCAGCCGGGACAGCCCTCTCTCCACCGGGGAGCTGTTTTTT. Its protein is CASSRDSPLSTGELFF.

This clone was counted a single time. The V and J genes are TRBV7-2 and TRBJ2-7; 7 nucleotides agree with TRBD2. The CDR3 is 16 amino acids. The germline gives CDR1 SGHTA, CDR2 FQGNSA. Germline trimming cut 8 bases from V and 4 bases from J; bases unmatched to any gene: 17. The CDR3 region is CASSLTGASGKYEQYF. The CDR3 coding sequence is TGTGCCAGCTCCCTTACGGGAGCTAGCGGAAAGTACGAGCAGTACTTC.

V gene TRBV5-1 combines with J gene TRBJ2-7; D is possibly TRBD1 (7 bases). V dropped 0 bases and J dropped 3 bases, with 13 bases sitting between them. Germline CDR1 is SGHRS and CDR2 is YFSETQ. The length of the CDR3 is 15 residues. The CDR3 is CASSLGQGGGYEQYF. CDR3 coding DNA: TGCGCCAGCAGCTTGGGTCAGGGGGGAGGCTACGAGCAGTACTTC.

The chain couples TRBV12-5 to TRBJ2-7; D is perhaps TRBD1 (5 bases). The ends were cut back, 6 bases at V and 5 bases at J, with 8 bases in the middle. The germline gives CDR1 LGHNT, CDR2 FRNRAP. The CDR3 is 11 amino acids. CDR3: CASGSGNEQYF. As DNA, the CDR3 is TGTGCTAGTGGATCAGGGAACGAGCAGTACTTC.